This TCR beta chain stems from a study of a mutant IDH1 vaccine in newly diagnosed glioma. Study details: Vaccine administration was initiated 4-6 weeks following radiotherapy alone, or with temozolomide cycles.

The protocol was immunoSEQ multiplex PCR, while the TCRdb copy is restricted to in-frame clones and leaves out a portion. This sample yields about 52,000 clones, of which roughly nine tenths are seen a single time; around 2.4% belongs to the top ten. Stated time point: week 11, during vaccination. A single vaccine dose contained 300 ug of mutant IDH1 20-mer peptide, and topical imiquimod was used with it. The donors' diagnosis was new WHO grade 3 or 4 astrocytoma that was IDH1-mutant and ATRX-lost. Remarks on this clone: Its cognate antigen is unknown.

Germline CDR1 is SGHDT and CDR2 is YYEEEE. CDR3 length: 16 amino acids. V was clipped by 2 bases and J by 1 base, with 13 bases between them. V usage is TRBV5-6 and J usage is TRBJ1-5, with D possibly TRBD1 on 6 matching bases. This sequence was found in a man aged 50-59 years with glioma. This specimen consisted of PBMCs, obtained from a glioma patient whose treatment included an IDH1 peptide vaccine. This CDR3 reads CASSLRGAQSNQPQHF. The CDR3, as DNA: TGTGCCAGCAGCTTAAGGGGGGCCCAGAGCAATCAGCCCCAGCATTTT. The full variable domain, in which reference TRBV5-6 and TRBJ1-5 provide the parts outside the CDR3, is DAGVTQSPTHLIKTRGQQVTLRCSPKSGHDTVSWYQQALGQGPQFIFQYYEEEERQRGNFPDRFSGHQFPNYSSELNVNALLLGDSALYLCASSLRGAQSNQPQHFGDGTRLSIL.